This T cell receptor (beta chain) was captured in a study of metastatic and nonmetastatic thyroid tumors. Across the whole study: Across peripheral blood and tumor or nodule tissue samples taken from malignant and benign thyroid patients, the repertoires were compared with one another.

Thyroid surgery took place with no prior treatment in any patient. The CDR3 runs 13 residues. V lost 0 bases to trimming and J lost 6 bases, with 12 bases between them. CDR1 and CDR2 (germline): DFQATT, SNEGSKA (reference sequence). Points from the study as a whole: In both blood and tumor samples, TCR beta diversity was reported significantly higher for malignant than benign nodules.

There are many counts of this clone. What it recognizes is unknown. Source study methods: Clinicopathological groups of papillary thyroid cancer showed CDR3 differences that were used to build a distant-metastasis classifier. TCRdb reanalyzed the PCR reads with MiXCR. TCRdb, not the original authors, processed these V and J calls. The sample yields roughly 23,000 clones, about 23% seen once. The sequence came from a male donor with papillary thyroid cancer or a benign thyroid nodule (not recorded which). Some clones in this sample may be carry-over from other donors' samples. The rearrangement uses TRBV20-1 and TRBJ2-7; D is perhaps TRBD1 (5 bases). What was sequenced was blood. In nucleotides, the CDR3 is TGCAGTGCTAGAGACCCGACAGCCCCCGAGCAGTACTTC. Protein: CSARDPTAPEQYF.